The table lists the clone carrying this TCR beta chain with a few counts. MiXCR, applied by TCRdb to the 5' RACE reads, yields one record per CDR3 protein. The table records roughly 30,000 distinct CDR3 sequences, over 5.5% of them present only once. The data derive from a study of T cells after yellow fever vaccination. The CDR3 is 15 residues long. V trimming: 5 bases; J trimming: 7 bases; junction bases outside the gene matches: 9. Germline V lookup: CDR1 SGHAT, CDR2 FQNNGV. This TCR was sampled from a man aged 30-40 years who received the YFV17D yellow fever vaccine. V usage is TRBV11-2 and J usage is TRBJ2-3, with 10 bases that match TRBD2. The material sequenced was PBMCs, either bulk or a sorted T-cell subset (CD4+, CD8+, memory, or dextramer-sorted; not recorded which), taken on the day of the yellow fever booster vaccination. CDR3 sequence: CASSSQAGGAHTQYF. In nucleotides, the CDR3 is TGTGCCAGCAGCAGTCAAGCGGGAGGGGCACATACGCAGTATTTT.